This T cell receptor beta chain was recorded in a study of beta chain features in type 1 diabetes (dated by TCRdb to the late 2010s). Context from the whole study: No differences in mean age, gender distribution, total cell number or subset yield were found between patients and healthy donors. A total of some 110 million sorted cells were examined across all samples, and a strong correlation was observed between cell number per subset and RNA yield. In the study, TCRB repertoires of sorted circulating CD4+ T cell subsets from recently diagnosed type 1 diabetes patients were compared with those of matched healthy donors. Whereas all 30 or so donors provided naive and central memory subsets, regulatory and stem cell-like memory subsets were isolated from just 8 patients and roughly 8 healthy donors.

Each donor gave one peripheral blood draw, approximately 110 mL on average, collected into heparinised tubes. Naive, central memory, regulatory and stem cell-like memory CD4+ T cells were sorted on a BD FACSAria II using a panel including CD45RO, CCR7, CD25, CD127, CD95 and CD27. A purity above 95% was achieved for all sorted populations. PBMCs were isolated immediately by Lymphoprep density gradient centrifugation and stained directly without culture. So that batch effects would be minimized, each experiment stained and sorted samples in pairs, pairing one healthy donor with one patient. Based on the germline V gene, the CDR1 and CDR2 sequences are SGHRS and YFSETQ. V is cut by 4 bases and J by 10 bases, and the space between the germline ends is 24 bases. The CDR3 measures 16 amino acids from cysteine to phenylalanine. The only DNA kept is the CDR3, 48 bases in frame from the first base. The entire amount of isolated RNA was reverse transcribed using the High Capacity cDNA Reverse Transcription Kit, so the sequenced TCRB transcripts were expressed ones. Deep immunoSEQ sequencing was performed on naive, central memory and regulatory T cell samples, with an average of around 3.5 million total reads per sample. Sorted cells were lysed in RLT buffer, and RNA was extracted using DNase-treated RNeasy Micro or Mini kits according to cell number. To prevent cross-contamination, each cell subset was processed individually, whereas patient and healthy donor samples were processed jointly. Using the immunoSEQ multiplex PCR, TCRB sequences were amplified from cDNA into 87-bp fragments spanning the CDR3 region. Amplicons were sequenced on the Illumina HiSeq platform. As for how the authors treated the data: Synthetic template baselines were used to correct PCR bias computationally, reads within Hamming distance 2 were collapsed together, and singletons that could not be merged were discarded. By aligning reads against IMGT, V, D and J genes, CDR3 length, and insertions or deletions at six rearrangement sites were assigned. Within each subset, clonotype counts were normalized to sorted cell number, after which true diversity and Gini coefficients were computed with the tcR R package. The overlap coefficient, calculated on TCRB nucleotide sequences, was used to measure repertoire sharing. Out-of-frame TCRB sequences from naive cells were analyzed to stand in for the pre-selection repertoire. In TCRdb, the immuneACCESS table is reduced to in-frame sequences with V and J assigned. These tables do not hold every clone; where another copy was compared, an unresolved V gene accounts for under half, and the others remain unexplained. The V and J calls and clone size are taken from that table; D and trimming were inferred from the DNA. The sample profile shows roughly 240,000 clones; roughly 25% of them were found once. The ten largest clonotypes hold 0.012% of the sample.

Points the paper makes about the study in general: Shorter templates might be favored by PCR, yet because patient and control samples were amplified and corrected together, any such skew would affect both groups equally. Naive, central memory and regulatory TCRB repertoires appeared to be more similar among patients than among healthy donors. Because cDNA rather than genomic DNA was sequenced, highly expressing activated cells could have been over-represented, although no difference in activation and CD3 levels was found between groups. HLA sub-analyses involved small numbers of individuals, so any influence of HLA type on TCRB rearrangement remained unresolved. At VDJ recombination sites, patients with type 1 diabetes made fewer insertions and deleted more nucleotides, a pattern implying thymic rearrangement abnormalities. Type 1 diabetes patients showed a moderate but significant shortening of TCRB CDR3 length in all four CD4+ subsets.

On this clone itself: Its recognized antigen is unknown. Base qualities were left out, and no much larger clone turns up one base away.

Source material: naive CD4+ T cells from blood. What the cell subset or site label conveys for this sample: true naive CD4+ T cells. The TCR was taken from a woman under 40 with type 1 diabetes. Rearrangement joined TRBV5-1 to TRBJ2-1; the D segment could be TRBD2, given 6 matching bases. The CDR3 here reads CASSGSASEKPPEQFF. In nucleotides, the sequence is TGCGCCAGCAGCGGGTCAGCTAGCGAGAAACCACCAGAGCAGTTCTTC.